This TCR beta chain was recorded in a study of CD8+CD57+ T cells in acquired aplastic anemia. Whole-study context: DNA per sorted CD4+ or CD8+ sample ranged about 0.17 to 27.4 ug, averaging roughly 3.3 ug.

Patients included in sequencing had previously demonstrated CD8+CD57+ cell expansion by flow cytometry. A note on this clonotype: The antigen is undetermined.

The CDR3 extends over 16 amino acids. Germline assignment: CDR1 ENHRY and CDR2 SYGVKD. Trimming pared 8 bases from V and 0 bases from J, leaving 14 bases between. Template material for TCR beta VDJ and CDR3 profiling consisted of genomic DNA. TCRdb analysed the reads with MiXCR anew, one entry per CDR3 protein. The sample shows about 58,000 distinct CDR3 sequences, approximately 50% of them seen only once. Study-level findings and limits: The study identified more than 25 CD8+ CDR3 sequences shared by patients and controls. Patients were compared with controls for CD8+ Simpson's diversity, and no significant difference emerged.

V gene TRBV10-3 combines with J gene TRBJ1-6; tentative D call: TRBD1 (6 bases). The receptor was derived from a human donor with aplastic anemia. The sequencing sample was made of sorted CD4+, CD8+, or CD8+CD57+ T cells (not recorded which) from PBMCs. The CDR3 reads CAISKQGSSYNSPLHF. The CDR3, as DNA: TGTGCCATCTCCAAACAGGGAAGCTCCTATAATTCACCCCTCCACTTT.